This TCR beta chain was recovered during a study of identical twins. Germline V gene lookup returns CDR1 SGHNT and CDR2 YENEEA. The CDR3 sequence is 16 residues long. V lost 0 bases and J lost 3; bases outside the gene matches: 3. A universal primer site was added by template switching, and unique molecular identifiers were carried by the cDNA. TCRdb re-analysed the 5' RACE reads in MiXCR, keeping a single row per CDR3 protein. The profile shows about 660,000 distinct CDR3 sequences, 8.6% of them singletons. These data were also reused for a study on yellow fever vaccine responses in identical twins.

The V call is TRBV11-3, the J call TRBJ2-1; 9 bases line up with TRBD2. The receptor was derived from a woman younger than 30 in good health. Sequenced sample: PBMCs. The CDR3 is CASSLDPSGIYNEQFF. CDR3 DNA: TGTGCCAGCAGCTTAGATCCTAGCGGGATCTACAATGAGCAGTTCTTC.